The 2 T cell receptor beta chains in this list originate from one sample, sequenced in a study of cytomegalovirus exposure and HLA in healthy donors. Vbeta (60) and Jbeta (13) primers were used in the PCR. Profiled with immunoSEQ multiplex PCR; TCRdb holds only in-frame clones, not every one. The sample has 150,000 to 200,000 clones, over 70% seen once. Input material: PBMCs. The receptors here all came from a man aged 50 to 59 in good health and CMV-seropositive.

V gene TRBV5-6 combines with J gene TRBJ2-1; perhaps TRBD1 as D (6 bases). Germline CDR1 SGHDT, CDR2 YYEEEE. The CDR3 contains 16 residues. V lost 3 bases and J 7 bases, leaving 20 bases between the germline ends. CDR3 region: CASSSGRDTPRNEQFF. For the CDR3, the DNA is TGTGCCAGCAGCTCGGGCCGGGACACGCCTAGAAATGAGCAGTTCTTC. Full variable domain (missing parts from reference TRBV5-6 and TRBJ2-1): DAGVTQSPTHLIKTRGQQVTLRCSPKSGHDTVSWYQQALGQGPQFIFQYYEEEERQRGNFPDRFSGHQFPNYSSELNVNALLLGDSALYLCASSSGRDTPRNEQFFGPGTRLTVL.

The chain couples TRBV30 to TRBJ1-4; D is ambiguous. The CDR3 loop spans 14 amino acids. CDR1 is GTSNPN, CDR2 SVGIG, per germline (reference sequence). Trimming stripped 4 bases from V and 0 bases from J, with 9 bases between. CDR3 sequence: CAWTYFATNEKLFF. CDR3 nucleotides: TGTGCCTGGACATACTTTGCAACTAATGAAAAACTGTTTTTT.